Listed below are T cell receptor beta chains from one sample, sequenced in a study of cytomegalovirus exposure and HLA in healthy donors. Here immunoSEQ multiplex PCR was the method, and the copy in TCRdb shows in-frame clones only, minus some. The repertoire holds 90,000 to 150,000 clones, approximately 78% seen once, with roughly 8.2% in the top ten. Sample: PBMCs. These receptor sequences come from a woman aged 40 to 55 in good health and CMV-seropositive. CDR3s include the opening cysteine and the closing phenylalanine or tryptophan. The D gene is left open where the match is weak. A clone size is listed for some rows: how often the clone was seen (once, few, many), or a class if it is expanded.

d_call j_call clone_size cdr3_length v_call cdr3_aa cdr3_nt
. TRBJ2-7 . 14 TRBV7-6 CASSLAAGEHEQYF TGTGCCAGCAGCTTAGCGGCAGGGGAACACGAGCAGTACTTC
. TRBJ2-7 . 11 TRBV20-1 CSVGRGYEQYF TGCAGTGTCGGAAGAGGCTACGAGCAGTACTTC
. TRBJ1-1 few 16 TRBV5-1 CASSLAPARGWTEAFF TGCGCCAGCAGCTTGGCGCCCGCCAGGGGTTGGACTGAAGCTTTCTTT
. TRBJ1-6 . 15 TRBV4-3 CASSQDRAYNSPLHF TGCGCCAGCAGCCAAGACAGGGCCTATAATTCACCCCTCCACTTT
. TRBJ1-4 . 16 TRBV2 CASSEFRGATNEKLFF TGTGCCAGCAGTGAATTTAGAGGAGCAACTAATGAAAAACTGTTTTTT
TRBD2 TRBJ2-3 . 12 TRBV7-2 CASSLGRGGQYF TGTGCCAGCAGCTTAGGCCGCGGGGGGCAGTATTTT
. TRBJ2-5 . 13 TRBV5-4 CASSFGGEETQYF TGTGCCAGCAGCTTTGGAGGGGAAGAGACCCAGTACTTC
. TRBJ1-6 . 13 TRBV6-1 CASSEGLYSPLHF TGTGCCAGCAGTGAAGGCCTATATTCACCCCTCCACTTT
. TRBJ1-5 . 12 TRBV6-5 CASSYAGQPQHF TGTGCCAGCAGTTACGCCGGTCAGCCCCAGCATTTT
. TRBJ2-5 . 16 TRBV12-5 CASGPRPNEARGTQYF TGTGCTAGTGGTCCCCGGCCCAACGAGGCAAGAGGGACCCAGTACTTC
TRBD1 TRBJ2-1 . 14 TRBV7-3 CASSEGQGYNEQFF TGTGCCAGCAGCGAGGGACAGGGCTACAATGAGCAGTTCTTC
TRBD1 TRBJ1-2 . 15 TRBV12-5 CASGSLDRDGRGYTF TGTGCTAGTGGTTCCCTGGACAGGGACGGGCGTGGCTACACCTTC
TRBD2 TRBJ2-1 . 15 TRBV7-9 CASSLRTSGGLEQFF TGTGCCAGCAGCCTAAGGACTAGCGGGGGGCTTGAGCAGTTCTTC
. TRBJ1-2 . 15 TRBV7-5 CARSEDRDNYYGYTF TGTGCCAGAAGCGAAGACCGGGACAACTACTATGGCTACACCTTC
TRBD1 TRBJ1-2 . 14 TRBV2 CASRPDRAVYGYTF TGTGCCAGCAGGCCGGACAGGGCGGTCTATGGCTACACCTTC
. TRBJ1-1 . 15 TRBV7-2 CASSLPGSMNTEAFF TGTGCCAGCAGCTTACCAGGAAGCATGAACACTGAAGCTTTCTTT
. TRBJ1-2 . 14 TRBV6-5 CASRPPGEGGGYTF TGTGCCAGCAGACCCCCAGGGGAGGGCGGTGGCTACACCTTC
TRBD1 TRBJ2-5 . 13 TRBV5-6 CASSFGTAETQYF TGTGCCAGCAGCTTTGGGACAGCCGAGACCCAGTACTTC
. TRBJ2-5 . 13 TRBV7-3 CASSTGPQETQYF TGTGCCAGCAGCACAGGTCCCCAAGAGACCCAGTACTTC
TRBD2 TRBJ2-1 . 15 TRBV6-1 CASVSLIAGGNEQFF TGTGCCAGCGTCAGTCTGATAGCGGGGGGTAATGAGCAGTTCTTC
TRBD1 TRBJ1-2 . 14 TRBV5-4 CASSSRTGTYGYTF TGTGCCAGCAGCTCGAGGACAGGGACCTATGGCTACACCTTC
TRBD2 TRBJ2-1 . 17 TRBV5-1 CASSLVGTSVPTDEQFF TGCGCCAGCAGCTTGGTCGGGACTAGCGTCCCTACAGATGAGCAGTTCTTC
TRBD2 TRBJ2-2 . 16 TRBV5-1 CASSPSGTSGTGELFF TGCGCCAGCAGCCCCTCCGGGACTAGTGGCACCGGGGAGCTGTTTTTT
TRBD1 TRBJ1-6 . 15 TRBV2 CASSDSDRGVSPLHF TGTGCCAGCAGTGACAGTGACAGGGGAGTTTCACCCCTCCACTTT
. TRBJ2-3 . 13 TRBV27 CASSFSPRDTQYF TGTGCCAGCAGTTTCTCCCCGAGAGATACGCAGTATTTT
. TRBJ1-1 . 12 TRBV29-1 CSVDGLPGRAFF TGCAGCGTGGACGGACTCCCCGGAAGAGCTTTCTTT
TRBD1 TRBJ1-1 few 16 TRBV4-1 CASSQGTGRLNTEAFF TGCGCCAGCAGCCAAGGGACAGGACGACTGAACACTGAAGCTTTCTTT
. TRBJ1-6 . 14 TRBV5-1 CASTEGSYNSPLHF TGCGCCAGCACCGAGGGCTCCTATAATTCACCCCTCCACTTT
. TRBJ1-5 . 16 TRBV6-4 CASSDSRERSNQPQHF TGTGCCAGCAGTGACTCAAGGGAGAGAAGCAATCAGCCCCAGCATTTT
TRBD1 TRBJ1-5 . 15 TRBV15 CATSPPGQGHQPQHF TGTGCCACCAGCCCACCGGGACAGGGACATCAGCCCCAGCATTTT
. TRBJ1-5 . 15 TRBV21-1 CASSDGDSNNQPQHF TGTGCCAGCAGCGACGGGGACAGCAACAATCAGCCCCAGCATTTT
TRBD1 TRBJ1-1 . 14 TRBV19 CASSGGQSNTEAFF TGTGCCAGTAGTGGGGGACAGTCGAACACTGAAGCTTTCTTT
. TRBJ2-1 . 15 TRBV9 CASSGNPSSYNEQFF TGTGCCAGCAGCGGTAACCCTAGCTCCTACAATGAGCAGTTCTTC
TRBD1 TRBJ1-4 . 14 TRBV28 CASSPGQFNEKLFF TGTGCCAGCAGTCCGGGACAGTTCAATGAAAAACTGTTTTTT
TRBD1 TRBJ1-6 few 16 TRBV5-8 CASSLGPDRANSPLHF TGTGCCAGCAGCTTGGGGCCTGACAGGGCTAATTCACCCCTCCACTTT
. TRBJ1-1 . 15 TRBV15 CATSRDLPGGTEAFF TGTGCCACCAGCAGAGATCTACCCGGGGGCACTGAAGCTTTCTTT
. TRBJ2-7 . 14 TRBV6-6 CASSSSTGSYEQYF TGTGCCAGCAGTTCCTCGACGGGCTCCTACGAGCAGTACTTC
TRBD2 TRBJ2-3 . 16 TRBV7-2 CASSLGLAGATDTQYF TGTGCCAGCAGCTTAGGGCTAGCGGGGGCCACAGATACGCAGTATTTT
. TRBJ1-1 . 13 TRBV7-9 CASSLDARTEAFF TGTGCCAGCAGCTTAGACGCGAGGACTGAAGCTTTCTTT